Listed here is a single T cell receptor beta chain. The antigen remains undetermined. The data originate from a study of cytomegalovirus exposure and HLA in healthy donors. Amplification used 60 Vbeta primers and 13 Jbeta primers. The table came from immunoSEQ multiplex PCR; TCRdb's copy has only in-frame clones and leaves some out. The listing records 100,000 to 150,000 clones. Germline V CDR1 and CDR2: MNHEY, SMNVEV (reference sequence). The CDR3 runs 13 residues. Losses at the gene ends were 5 bases for V and 4 bases for J; bases not matched to a gene: 4. Findings and limits, study-wide: Within an earlier analysis, most TCR beta V segments proved productive either about 87% or about 30% of the time. Reportedly, TCR beta sequences accurately predicted HLA-A and HLA-B alleles in most subjects.

This sequence originates from a man in his forties in good health and CMV-seronegative. The chain uses TRBV27 and TRBJ1-2, with TRBD1 matching 7 bases. Specimen: PBMCs. CDR3 amino acids: CASSRDSSYGYTF. In DNA, the CDR3 is TGTGCCAGCAGTAGGGACAGCTCCTATGGCTACACCTTC.